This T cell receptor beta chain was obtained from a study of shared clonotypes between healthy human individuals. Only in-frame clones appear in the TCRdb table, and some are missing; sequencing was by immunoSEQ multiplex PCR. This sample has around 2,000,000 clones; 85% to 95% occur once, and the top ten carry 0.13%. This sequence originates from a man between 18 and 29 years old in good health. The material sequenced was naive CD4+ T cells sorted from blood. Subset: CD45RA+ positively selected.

The CDR3 sequence is CASSLSSTVVLYGYTF. The CDR3, as DNA: TGTGCCAGCAGTTTATCCTCTACAGTGGTGCTCTATGGCTACACCTTC. The chain employs TRBV27 and TRBJ1-2, with unresolved D. Deletions cut 0 bases from V and 4 bases from J, with 15 bases between. This CDR3 is 16 amino acids long. CDR1 is MNHEY and CDR2 is SMNVEV in the germline V gene (reference sequence).